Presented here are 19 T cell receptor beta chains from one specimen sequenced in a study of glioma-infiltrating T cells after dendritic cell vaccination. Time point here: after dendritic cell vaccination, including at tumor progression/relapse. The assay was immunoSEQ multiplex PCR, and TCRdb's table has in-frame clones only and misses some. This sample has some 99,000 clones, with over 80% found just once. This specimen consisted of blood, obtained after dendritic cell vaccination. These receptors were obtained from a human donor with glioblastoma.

CDR3 amino acids: CASSHQRGGGKETQYF. The DNA for the CDR3 is TGCGCCAGCAGCCACCAGCGGGGCGGAGGAAAAGAGACCCAGTACTTC. V and J are TRBV4-1 and TRBJ2-5; 7 nucleotides match TRBD2. Germline trimming cut 3 bases from V and 3 bases from J; bases unmatched to any gene: 10. Germline lookup yields CDR1 MGHRA and CDR2 YSYEKL. This CDR3 contains 16 residues.

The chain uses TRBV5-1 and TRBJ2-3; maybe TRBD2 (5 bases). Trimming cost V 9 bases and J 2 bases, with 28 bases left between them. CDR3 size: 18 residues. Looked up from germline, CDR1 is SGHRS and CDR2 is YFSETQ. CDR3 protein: CATPLKMRGGPFTDTQYF. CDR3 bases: TGCGCCACCCCTCTTAAGATGAGAGGCGGGCCTTTCACAGATACGCAGTATTTT. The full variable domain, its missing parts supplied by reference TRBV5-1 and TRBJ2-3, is KAGVTQTPRYLIKTRGQQVTLSCSPISGHRSVSWYQQTPGQGLQFLFEYFSETQRNKGNFPGRFSGRQFSNSRSEMNVSTLELGDSALYLCATPLKMRGGPFTDTQYFGPGTRLTVL.

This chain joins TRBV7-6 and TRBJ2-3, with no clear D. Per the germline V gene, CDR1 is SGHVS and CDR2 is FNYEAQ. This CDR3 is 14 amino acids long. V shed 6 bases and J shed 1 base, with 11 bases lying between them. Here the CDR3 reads CASRSHSRTDTQYF. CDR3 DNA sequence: TGTGCCAGCAGAAGCCACAGTCGCACAGATACGCAGTATTTT.

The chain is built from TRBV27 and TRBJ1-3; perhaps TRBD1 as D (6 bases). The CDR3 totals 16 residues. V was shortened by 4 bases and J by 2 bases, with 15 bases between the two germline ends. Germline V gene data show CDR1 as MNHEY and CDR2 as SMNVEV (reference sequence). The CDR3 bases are TGTGCCAGCAGTTCGCCGGGACAACGGCCTGGAAACACCATATATTTT. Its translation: CASSSPGQRPGNTIYF.

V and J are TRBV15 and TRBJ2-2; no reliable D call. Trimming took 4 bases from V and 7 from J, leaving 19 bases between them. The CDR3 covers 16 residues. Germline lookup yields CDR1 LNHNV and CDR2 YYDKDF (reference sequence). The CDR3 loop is CATSKSFIEFVGELFF. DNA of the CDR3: TGTGCCACCAGCAAGTCATTTATCGAGTTTGTCGGGGAGCTGTTTTTT.

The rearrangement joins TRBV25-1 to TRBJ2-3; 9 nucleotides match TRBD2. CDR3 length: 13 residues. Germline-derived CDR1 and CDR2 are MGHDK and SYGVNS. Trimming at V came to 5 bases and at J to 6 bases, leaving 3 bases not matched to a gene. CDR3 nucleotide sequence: TGTGCCAGCAGTTTAGCGGGAGAGGATACGCAGTATTTT. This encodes CASSLAGEDTQYF.

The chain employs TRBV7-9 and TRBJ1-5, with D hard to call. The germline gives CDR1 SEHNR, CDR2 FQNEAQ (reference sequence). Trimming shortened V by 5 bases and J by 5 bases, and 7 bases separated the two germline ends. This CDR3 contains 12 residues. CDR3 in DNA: TGTGCCAGCAGCGGTGGAGATCAGCCCCAGCATTTT. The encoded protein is CASSGGDQPQHF.

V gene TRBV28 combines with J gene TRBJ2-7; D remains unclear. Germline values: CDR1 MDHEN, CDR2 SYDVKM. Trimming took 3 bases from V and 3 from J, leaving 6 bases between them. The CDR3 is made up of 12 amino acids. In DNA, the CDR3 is TGTGCCAGCAGTTTCCAGTTCTACGAGCAGTACTTC. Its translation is CASSFQFYEQYF.

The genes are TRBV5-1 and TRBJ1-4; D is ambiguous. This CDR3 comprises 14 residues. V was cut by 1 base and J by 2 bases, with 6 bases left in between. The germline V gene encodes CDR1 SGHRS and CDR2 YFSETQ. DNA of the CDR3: TGCGCCAGCAGCTTGTTGTCGACTAATGAAAAACTGTTTTTT. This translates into CASSLLSTNEKLFF.

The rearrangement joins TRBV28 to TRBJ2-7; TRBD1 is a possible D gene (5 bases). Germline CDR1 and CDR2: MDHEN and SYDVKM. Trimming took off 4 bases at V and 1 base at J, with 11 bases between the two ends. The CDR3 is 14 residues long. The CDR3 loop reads CASSSDSHSYEQYF. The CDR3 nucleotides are TGTGCCAGCAGTTCCGACAGTCATTCCTACGAGCAGTACTTC.

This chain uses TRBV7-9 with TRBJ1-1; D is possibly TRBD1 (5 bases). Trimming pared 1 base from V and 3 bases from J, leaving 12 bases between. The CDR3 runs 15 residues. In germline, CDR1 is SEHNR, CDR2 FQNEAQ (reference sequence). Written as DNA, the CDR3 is TGTGCCAGCAGCTTAGACAGGCGGGGTGACACTGAAGCTTTCTTT. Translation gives CASSLDRRGDTEAFF.

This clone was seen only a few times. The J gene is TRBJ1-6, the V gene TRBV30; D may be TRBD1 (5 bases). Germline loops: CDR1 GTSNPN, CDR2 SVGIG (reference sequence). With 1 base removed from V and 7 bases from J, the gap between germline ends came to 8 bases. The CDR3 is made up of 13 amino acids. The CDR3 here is CAWSAGGNSPLHF. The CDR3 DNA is TGTGCCTGGAGTGCTGGGGGGAATTCACCCCTCCACTTT.

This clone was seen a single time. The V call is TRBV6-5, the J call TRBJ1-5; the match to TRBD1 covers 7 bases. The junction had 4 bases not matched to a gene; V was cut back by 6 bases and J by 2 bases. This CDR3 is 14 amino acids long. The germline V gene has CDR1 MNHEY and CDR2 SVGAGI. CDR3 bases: TGTGCCAGCAGCCCTGGACAGGGCAATCAGCCCCAGCATTTT. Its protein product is CASSPGQGNQPQHF.

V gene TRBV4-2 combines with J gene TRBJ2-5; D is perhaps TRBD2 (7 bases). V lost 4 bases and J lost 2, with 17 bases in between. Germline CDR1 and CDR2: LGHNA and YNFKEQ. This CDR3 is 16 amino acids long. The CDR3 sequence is CASSLLGGGTQETQYF. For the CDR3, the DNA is TGTGCCAGCAGCCTCCTAGGGGGGGGCACTCAAGAGACCCAGTACTTC.

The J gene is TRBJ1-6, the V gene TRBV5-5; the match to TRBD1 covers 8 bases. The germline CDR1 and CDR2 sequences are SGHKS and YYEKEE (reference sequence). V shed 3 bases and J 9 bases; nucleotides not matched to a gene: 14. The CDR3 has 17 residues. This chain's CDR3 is CASSSTTGQGKISPLHF. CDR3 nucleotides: TGTGCCAGCAGCTCGACCACCGGACAGGGTAAAATTTCACCCCTCCACTTT.

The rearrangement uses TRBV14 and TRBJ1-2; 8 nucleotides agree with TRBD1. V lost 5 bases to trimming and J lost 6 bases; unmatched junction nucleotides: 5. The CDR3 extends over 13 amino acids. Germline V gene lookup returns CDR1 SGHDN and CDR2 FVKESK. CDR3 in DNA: TGTGCCAGCAGCAGGGTGACAGGGGATGGCTACACCTTC. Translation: CASSRVTGDGYTF.

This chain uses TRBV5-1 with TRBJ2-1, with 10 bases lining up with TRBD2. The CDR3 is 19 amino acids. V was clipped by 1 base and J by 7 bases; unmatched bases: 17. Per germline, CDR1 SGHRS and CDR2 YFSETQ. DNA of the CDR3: TGCGCCAGCAGCTTGACTAGCGGGACGGTGGGTCAGGGTGTGAATGAGCAGTTCTTC. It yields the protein CASSLTSGTVGQGVNEQFF.

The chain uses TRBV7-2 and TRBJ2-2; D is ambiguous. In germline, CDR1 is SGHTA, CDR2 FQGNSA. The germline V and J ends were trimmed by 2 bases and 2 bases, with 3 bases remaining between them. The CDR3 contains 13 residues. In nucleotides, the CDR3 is TGTGCCAGCAGCTTACTTAACACCGGGGAGCTGTTTTTT. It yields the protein CASSLLNTGELFF.

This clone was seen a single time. The CDR3 reads CAWSTGSGYGYTF. Here the CDR3 DNA reads TGTGCCTGGTCGACAGGGTCTGGCTATGGCTACACCTTC. The chain carries TRBV30 and TRBJ1-2; 7 nucleotides agree with TRBD1. Germline V gene data show CDR1 as GTSNPN and CDR2 as SVGIG (reference sequence). The CDR3 runs 13 residues. V dropped 5 bases and J dropped 4; count of bases not matched to a gene: 7.